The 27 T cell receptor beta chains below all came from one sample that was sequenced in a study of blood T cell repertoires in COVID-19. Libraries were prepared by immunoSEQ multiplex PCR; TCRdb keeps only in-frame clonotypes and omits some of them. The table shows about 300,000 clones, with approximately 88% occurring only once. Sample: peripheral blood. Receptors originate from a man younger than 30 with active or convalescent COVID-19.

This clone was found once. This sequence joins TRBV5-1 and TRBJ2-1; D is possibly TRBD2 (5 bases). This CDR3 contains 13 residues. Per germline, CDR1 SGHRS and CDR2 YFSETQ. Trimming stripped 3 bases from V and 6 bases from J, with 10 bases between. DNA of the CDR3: TGCGCCAGCAGCTCTAGACTAATCAATGAGCAGTTCTTC. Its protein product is CASSSRLINEQFF.

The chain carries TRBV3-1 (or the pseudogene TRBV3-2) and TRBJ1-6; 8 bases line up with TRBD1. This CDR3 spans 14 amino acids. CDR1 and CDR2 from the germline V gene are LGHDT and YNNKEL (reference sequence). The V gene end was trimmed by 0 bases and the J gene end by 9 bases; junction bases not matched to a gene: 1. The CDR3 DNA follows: TGTGCCAGCAGCCAAGACAGGGGGCTTTCACCCCTCCACTTT. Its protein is CASSQDRGLSPLHF.

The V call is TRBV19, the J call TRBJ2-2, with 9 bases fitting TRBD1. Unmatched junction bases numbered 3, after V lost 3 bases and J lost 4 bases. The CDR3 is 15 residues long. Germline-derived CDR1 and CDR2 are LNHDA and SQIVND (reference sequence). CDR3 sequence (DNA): TGTGCCAGTAGTATGACAGGGGGTGGCACCGGGGAGCTGTTTTTT. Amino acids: CASSMTGGGTGELFF.

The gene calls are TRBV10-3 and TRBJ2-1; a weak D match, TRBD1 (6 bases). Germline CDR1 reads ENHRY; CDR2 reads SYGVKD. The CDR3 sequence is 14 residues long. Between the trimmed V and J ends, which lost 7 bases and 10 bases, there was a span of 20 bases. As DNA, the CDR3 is TGTGCCATCAAGGCCCCCGACAGGCTCTTGGAGCAGTTCTTC. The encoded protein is CAIKAPDRLLEQFF.

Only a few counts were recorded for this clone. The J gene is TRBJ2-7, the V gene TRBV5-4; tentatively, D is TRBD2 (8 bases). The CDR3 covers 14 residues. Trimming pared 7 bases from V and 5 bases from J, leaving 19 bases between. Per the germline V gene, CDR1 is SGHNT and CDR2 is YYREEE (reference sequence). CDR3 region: CASAREGARNEQYF. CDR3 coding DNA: TGTGCCAGCGCCCGGGAGGGGGCGCGGAACGAGCAGTACTTC.

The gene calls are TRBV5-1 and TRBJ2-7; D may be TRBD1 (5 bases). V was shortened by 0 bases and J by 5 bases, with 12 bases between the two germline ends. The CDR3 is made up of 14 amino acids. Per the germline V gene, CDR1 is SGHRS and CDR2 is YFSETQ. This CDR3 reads CASSLGQGTHEQYF. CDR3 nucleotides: TGCGCCAGCAGCTTGGGGCAGGGTACCCACGAGCAGTACTTC.

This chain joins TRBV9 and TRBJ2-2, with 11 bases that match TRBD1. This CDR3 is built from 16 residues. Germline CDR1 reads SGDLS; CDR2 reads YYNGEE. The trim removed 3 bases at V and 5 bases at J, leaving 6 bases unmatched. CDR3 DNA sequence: TGTGCCAGCAGCGAAAACCGGGACAGGGGGACCGGGGAGCTGTTTTTT. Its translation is CASSENRDRGTGELFF.

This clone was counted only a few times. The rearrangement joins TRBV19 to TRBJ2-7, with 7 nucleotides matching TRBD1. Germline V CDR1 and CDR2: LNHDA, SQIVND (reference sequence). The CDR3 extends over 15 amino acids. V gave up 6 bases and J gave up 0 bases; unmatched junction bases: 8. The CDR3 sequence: CASRRQGLSSYEQYF. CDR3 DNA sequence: TGTGCCAGTAGGCGACAGGGCCTGAGCTCCTACGAGCAGTACTTC.

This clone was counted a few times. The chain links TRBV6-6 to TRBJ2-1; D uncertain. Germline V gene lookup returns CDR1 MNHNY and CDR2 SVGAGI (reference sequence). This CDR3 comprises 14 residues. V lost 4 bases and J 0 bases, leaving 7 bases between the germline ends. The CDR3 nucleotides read TGTGCCAGCAGTTTGTTTAGCTCCTACAATGAGCAGTTCTTC. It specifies CASSLFSSYNEQFF.

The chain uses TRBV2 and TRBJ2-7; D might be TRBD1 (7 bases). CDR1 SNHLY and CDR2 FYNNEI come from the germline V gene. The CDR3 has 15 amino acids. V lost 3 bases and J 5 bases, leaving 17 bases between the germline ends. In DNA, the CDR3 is TGTGCCAGCAGTGAGGTGACAGGGAGGACCAACGAGCAGTACTTC. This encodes CASSEVTGRTNEQYF.

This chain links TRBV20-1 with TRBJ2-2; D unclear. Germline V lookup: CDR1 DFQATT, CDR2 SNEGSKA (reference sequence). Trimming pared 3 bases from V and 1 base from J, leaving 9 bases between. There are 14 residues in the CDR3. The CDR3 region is CSASPPLNTGELFF. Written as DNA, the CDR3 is TGCAGTGCTAGTCCCCCACTGAACACCGGGGAGCTGTTTTTT.

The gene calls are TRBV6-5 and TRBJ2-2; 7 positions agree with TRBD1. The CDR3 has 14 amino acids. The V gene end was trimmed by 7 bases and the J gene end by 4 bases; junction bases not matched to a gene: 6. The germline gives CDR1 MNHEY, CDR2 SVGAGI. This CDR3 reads CASNRDRVTGELFF. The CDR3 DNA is TGTGCCAGCAACCGAGACAGGGTCACCGGGGAGCTGTTTTTT.

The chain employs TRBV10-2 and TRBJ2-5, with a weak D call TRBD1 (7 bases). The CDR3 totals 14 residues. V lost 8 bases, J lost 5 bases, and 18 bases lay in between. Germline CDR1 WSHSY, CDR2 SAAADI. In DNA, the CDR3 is TGCGCCAGCCGGGGGTTACAGGGGAGGGAGACCCAGTACTTC. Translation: CASRGLQGRETQYF.

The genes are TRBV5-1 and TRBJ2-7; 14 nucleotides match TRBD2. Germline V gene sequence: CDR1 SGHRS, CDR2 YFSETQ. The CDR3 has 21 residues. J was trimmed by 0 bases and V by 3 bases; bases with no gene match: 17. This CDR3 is CASSSVPSGTSGGGNSYEQYF. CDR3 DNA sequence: TGCGCCAGCAGCTCGGTCCCCTCCGGGACTAGCGGGGGAGGAAACTCCTACGAGCAGTACTTC.

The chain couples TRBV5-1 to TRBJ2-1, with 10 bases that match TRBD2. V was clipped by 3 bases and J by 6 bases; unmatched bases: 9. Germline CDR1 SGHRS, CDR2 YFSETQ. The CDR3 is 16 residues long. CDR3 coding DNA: TGCGCCAGCAGCTACCCGAGGAGCGGGGGGGGCAATGAGCAGTTCTTC. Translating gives CASSYPRSGGGNEQFF.

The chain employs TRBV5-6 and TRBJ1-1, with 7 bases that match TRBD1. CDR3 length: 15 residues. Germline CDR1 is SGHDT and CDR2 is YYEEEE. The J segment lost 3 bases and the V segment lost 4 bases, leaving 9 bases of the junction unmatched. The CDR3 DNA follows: TGTGCCAGCAGCCCCGGGACAGCTAGGGACACTGAAGCTTTCTTT. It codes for CASSPGTARDTEAFF.

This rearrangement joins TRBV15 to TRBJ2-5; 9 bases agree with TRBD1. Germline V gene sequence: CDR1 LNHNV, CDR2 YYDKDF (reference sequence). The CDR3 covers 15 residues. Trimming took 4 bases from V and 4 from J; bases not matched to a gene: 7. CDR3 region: CATSKRDRAGETQYF. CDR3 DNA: TGTGCCACCAGCAAGAGGGACAGGGCGGGAGAGACCCAGTACTTC.

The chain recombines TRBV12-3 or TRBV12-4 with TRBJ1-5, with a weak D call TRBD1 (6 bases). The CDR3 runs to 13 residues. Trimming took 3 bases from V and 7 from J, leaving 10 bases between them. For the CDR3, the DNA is TGTGCCAGCAGTTTTCAGGGGAACCAGCCCCAGCATTTT. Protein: CASSFQGNQPQHF.

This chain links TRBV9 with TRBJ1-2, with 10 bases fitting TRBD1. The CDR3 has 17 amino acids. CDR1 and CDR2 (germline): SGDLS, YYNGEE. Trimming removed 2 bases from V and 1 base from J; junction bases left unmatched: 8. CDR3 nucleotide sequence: TGTGCCAGCAGCGTCCCGGGACAGGGGACCGGTAACTATGGCTACACCTTC. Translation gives CASSVPGQGTGNYGYTF. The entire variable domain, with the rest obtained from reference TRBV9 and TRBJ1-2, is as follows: DSGVTQTPKHLITATGQRVTLRCSPRSGDLSVYWYQQSLDQGLQFLIQYYNGEERAKGNILERFSAQQFPDLHSELNLSSLELGDSALYFCASSVPGQGTGNYGYTFGSGTRLTVV.

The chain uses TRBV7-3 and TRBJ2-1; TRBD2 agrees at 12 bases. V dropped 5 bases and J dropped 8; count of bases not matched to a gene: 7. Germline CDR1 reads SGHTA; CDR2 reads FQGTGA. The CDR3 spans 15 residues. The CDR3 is CASSTLAGGHHEQFF. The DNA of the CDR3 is TGTGCCAGCAGCACCCTAGCGGGGGGGCATCATGAGCAGTTCTTC.

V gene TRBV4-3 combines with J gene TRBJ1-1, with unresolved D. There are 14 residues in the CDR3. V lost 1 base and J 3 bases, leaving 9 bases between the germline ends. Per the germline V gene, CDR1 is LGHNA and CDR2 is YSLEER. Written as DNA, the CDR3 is TGCGCCAGCAGCCAAGCGGGGTTTCACACTGAAGCTTTCTTT. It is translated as CASSQAGFHTEAFF.

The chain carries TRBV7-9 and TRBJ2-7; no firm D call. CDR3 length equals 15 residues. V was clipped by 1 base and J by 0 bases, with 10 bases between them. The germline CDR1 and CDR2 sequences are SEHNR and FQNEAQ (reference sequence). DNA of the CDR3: TGTGCCAGCAGCTTAGTGTCCCGGAGCTCCTACGAGCAGTACTTC. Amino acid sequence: CASSLVSRSSYEQYF.

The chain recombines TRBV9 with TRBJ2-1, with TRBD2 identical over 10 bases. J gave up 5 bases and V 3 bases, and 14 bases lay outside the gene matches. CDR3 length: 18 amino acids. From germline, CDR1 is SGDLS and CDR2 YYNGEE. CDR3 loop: CASSEQGVERGGHNEQFF. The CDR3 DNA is TGTGCCAGCAGCGAACAGGGTGTTGAGCGGGGGGGACACAATGAGCAGTTCTTC.

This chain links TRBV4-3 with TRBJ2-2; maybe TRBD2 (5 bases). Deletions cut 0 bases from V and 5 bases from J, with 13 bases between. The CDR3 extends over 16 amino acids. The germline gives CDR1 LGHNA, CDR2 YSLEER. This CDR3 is CASSQDPSPGTGELFF. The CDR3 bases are TGCGCCAGCAGCCAAGATCCCTCGCCGGGAACCGGGGAGCTGTTTTTT.

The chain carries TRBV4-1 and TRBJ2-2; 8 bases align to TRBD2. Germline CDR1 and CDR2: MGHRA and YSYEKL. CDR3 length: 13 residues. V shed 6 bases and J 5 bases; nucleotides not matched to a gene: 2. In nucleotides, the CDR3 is TGCGCCAGCAGGTCGGGGGGGACCGGGGAGCTGTTTTTT. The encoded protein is CASRSGGTGELFF.

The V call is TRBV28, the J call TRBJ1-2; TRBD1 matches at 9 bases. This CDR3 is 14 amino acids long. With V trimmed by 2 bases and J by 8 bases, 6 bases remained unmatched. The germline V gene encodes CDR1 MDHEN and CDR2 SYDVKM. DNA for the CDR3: TGTGCCAGCAGTTTAATGGACAGGGGAGGAGGCTACACCTTC. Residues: CASSLMDRGGGYTF.

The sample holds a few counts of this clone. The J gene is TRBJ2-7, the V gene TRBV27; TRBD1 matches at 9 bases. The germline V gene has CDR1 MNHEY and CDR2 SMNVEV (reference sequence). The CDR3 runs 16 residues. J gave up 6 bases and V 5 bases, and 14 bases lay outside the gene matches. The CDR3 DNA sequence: TGTGCCAGCAGTCCCCTCTTCCGGGACAGGGATCTCGAGCAGTACTTC. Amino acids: CASSPLFRDRDLEQYF.